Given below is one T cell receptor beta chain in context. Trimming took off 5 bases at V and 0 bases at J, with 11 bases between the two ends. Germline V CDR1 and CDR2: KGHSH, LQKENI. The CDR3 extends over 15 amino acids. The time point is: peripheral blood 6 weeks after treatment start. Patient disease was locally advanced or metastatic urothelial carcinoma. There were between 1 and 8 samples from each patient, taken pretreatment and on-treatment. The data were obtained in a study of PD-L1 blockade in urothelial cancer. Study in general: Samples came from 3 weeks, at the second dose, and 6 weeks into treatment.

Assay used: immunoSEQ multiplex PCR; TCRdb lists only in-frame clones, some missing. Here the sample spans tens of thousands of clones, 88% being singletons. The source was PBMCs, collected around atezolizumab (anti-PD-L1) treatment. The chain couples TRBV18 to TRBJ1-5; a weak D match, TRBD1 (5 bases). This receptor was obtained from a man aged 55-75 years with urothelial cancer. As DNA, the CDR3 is TGTGCCAGCTCAGAACAGGAGTTTAGCAATCAGCCCCAGCATTTT. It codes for CASSEQEFSNQPQHF.